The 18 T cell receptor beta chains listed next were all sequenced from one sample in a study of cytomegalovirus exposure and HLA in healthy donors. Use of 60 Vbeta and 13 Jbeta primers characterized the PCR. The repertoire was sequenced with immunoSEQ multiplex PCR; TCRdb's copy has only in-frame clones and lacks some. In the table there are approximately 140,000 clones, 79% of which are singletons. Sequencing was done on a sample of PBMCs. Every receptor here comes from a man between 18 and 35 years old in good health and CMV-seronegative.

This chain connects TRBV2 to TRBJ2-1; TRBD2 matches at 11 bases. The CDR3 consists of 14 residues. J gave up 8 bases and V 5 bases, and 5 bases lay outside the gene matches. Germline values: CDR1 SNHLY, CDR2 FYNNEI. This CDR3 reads CASSLAGGLYEQFF. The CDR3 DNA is TGTGCCAGCAGTTTAGCGGGGGGGCTCTATGAGCAGTTCTTC.

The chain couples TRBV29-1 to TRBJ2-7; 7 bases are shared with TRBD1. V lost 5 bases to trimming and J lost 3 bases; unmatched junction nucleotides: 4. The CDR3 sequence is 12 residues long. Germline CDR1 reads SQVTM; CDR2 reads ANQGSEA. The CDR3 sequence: CSVRDSLYEQYF. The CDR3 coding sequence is TGCAGCGTTAGGGACAGCCTCTACGAGCAGTACTTC.

The CDR3: CASSLGSGGVGGPQHF. In DNA form, the CDR3 reads TGTGCCAGCAGCTTAGGGTCGGGGGGAGTCGGGGGGCCCCAGCATTTT. The V call is TRBV7-9, the J call TRBJ1-5, with a tentative D call TRBD1 (5 bases). Germline-derived CDR1 and CDR2 are SEHNR and FQNEAQ (reference sequence). With 1 base removed from V and 9 bases from J, the gap between germline ends came to 19 bases. This CDR3 region has 16 residues.

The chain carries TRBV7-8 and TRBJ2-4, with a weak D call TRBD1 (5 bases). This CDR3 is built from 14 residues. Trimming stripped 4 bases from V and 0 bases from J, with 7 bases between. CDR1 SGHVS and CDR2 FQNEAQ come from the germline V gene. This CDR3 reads CASSSDRAKNIQYF. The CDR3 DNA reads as TGTGCCAGCAGCTCCGACAGAGCCAAAAACATTCAGTACTTC.

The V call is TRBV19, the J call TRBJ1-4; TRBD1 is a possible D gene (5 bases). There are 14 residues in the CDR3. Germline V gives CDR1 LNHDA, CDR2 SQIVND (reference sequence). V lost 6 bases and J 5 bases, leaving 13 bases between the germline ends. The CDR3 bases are TGTGCCAGTAGGGGGGGGACGGAAAATGAAAAACTGTTTTTT. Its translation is CASRGGTENEKLFF.

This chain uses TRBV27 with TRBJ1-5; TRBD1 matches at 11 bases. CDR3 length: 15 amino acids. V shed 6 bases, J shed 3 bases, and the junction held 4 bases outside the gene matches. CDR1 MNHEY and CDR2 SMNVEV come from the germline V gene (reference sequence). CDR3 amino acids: CASSGQGATNQPQHF. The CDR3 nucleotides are TGTGCCAGCAGCGGACAGGGGGCGACCAATCAGCCCCAGCATTTT.

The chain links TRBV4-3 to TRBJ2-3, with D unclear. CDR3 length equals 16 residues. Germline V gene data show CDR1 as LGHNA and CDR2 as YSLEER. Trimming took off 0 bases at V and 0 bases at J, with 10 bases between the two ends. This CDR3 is CASSQDLPDSTDTQYF. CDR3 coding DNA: TGCGCCAGCAGCCAAGATCTCCCAGATAGCACAGATACGCAGTATTTT.

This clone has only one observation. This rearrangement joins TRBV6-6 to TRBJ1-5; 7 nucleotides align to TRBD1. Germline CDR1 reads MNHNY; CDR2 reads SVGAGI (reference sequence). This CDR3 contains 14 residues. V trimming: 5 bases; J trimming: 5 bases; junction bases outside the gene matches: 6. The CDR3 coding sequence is TGTGCCAGCAGTACGCCCGACAGGGATCAGCCCCAGCATTTT. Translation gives CASSTPDRDQPQHF.

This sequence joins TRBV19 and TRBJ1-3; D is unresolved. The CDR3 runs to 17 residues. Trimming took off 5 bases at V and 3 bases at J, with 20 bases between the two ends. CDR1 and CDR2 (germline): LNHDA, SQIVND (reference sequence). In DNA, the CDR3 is TGTGCCAGTAGTCTCCTGTTCCCCAGTGTGGTTGGAAACACCATATATTTT. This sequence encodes CASSLLFPSVVGNTIYF.

This CDR3 is CASSSTAYNEQFF. The DNA for the CDR3 is TGTGCCAGCAGCTCGACAGCCTACAATGAGCAGTTCTTC. The chain recombines TRBV7-2 with TRBJ2-1, with TRBD1 as a possible D gene (5 bases). The CDR3 length is 13 residues. Looked up from germline, CDR1 is SGHTA and CDR2 is FQGNSA. Between the trimmed V and J ends, which lost 4 bases and 2 bases, there was a span of 6 bases.

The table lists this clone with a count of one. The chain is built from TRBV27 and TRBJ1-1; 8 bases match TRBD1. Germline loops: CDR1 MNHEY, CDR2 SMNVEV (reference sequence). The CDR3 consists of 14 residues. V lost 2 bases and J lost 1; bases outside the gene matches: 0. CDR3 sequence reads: CASSLGQGNTEAFF. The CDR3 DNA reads TGTGCCAGCAGTTTAGGACAGGGGAACACTGAAGCTTTCTTT.

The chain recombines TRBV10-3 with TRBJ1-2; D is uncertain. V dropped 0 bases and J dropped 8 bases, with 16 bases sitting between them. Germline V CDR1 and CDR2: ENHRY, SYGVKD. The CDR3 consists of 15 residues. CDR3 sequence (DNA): TGTGCCATCAGTGAGTCGCAGAGCGACCCGTTGGGCTACACCTTC. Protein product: CAISESQSDPLGYTF.

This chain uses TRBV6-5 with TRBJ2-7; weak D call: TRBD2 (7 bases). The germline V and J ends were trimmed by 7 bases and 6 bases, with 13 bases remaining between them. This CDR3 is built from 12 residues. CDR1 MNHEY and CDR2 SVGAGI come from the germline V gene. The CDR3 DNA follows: TGTGCCAGCAACGAGGGGGGGGCCGAGCAGTACTTC. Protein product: CASNEGGAEQYF.

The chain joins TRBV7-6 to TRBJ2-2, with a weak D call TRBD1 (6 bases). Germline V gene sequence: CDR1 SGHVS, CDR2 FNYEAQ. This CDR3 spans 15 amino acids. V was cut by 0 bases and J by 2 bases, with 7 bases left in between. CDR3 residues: CASSLAGANTGELFF. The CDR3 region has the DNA TGTGCCAGCAGCTTAGCGGGGGCCAACACCGGGGAGCTGTTTTTT. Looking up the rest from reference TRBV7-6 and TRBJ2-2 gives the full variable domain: GAGVSQSPRYKVTKRGQDVALRCDPISGHVSLYWYRQALGQGPEFLTYFNYEAQQDKSGLPNDRFSAERPEGSISTLTIQRTEQRDSAMYRCASSLAGANTGELFFGEGSRLTVL.

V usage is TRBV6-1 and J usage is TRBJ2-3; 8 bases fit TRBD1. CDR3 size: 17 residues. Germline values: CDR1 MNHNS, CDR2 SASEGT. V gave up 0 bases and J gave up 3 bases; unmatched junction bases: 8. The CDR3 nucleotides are TGTGCCAGCAGTGAAGCGACGGCAGGGGGCTGGACAGATACGCAGTATTTT. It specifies CASSEATAGGWTDTQYF.

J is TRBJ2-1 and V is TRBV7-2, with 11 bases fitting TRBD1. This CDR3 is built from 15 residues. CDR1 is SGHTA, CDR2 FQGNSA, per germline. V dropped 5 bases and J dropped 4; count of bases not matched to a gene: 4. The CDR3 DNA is TGTGCCAGCAGCACCCGGGACAGGGGGTACAATGAGCAGTTCTTC. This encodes CASSTRDRGYNEQFF.

The CDR3 region is CATTDRRYNEQFF. The DNA for the CDR3 is TGTGCCACCACGGACAGGCGTTACAATGAGCAGTTCTTC. The V call is TRBV28, the J call TRBJ2-1; TRBD1 agrees at 7 bases. Germline V gene sequence: CDR1 MDHEN, CDR2 SYDVKM. The CDR3 is 13 residues long. The V segment lost 10 bases and the J segment 4 bases; nucleotides outside the gene matches: 7.

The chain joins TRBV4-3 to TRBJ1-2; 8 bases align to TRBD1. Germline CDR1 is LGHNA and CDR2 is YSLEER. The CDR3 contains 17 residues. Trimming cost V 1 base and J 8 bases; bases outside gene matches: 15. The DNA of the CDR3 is TGCGCCAGCAGCCAAGGACCCGCCCTCCGGGACAGGCGAGGCTACACCTTC. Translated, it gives CASSQGPALRDRRGYTF.